This T cell receptor (beta chain) came from a study of shared clonotypes between healthy human individuals. Study-level information: Those who served as donors were two women and three men between the ages of 18 and 49. Study-level results: Generation probabilities were higher for clonotypes shared across all four sorted-subset donors than for unshared ones.

Every donor, a Caucasian adult, lived in Nashville, Tennessee. Naive CD45RA+ and memory CD45RA-negative subsets were split from CD4+ cells. As to this clone: Its target is not known.

CDR1 is MNHNS and CDR2 is SASEGT in the germline V gene. The V and J ends lost 6 bases and 4 bases respectively, with 12 bases between them. The CDR3 is 13 amino acids. The method was immunoSEQ multiplex PCR; TCRdb's version includes in-frame clones alone and lacks a portion of them. The sample has 2 million to 2.5 million clones; almost 96% are singletons. The sequence was collected from a man aged 18 to 30 in good health. The chain combines TRBV6-1 with TRBJ2-5; D is ambiguous. Sequences were obtained from naive CD4+ T cells sorted from blood. Documented subset: CD45RA+ positively selected. CDR3 in amino acids: CASRIEGIETQYF. CDR3 coding DNA: TGTGCCAGCAGAATCGAAGGAATAGAGACCCAGTACTTC.